These T cell receptor beta chains were read from a single sample in a study of OX40 agonist ivuxolimab in advanced cancers. Some clones are missing from TCRdb's copy, which holds only in-frame ones; the method was immunoSEQ multiplex PCR. The sample lists over 60,000 clones, 75% to 90% occurring once. The sequencing used CD4+ or CD8+ T cells sorted from blood, collected in a trial of the OX40 agonist ivuxolimab. These receptors were collected from an adult with an advanced solid tumor such as melanoma, head and neck, liver or kidney cancer. Both conserved end residues are part of each CDR3. Fields, in order: clone size, D gene, V gene, J gene, CDR3 protein, CDR3 DNA. A D gene is named only where the DNA matches it firmly. Clone size appears in some rows only: once, few, many, or a class for an expanded clone.

abundance: NA; d_gene: NA; v_gene: TRBV18; j_gene: TRBJ1-3; CDR3aa: CASSPMPGSGNTIYF; CDR3nt: TGTGCCAGCTCACCTATGCCAGGTAGCGGAAACACCATATATTTT
abundance: NA; d_gene: NA; v_gene: TRBV6-1; j_gene: TRBJ1-2; CDR3aa: CASSEGGGIRGYTF; CDR3nt: TGTGCCAGCAGTGAAGGAGGGGGGATACGTGGCTACACCTTC
abundance: once; d_gene: NA; v_gene: TRBV28; j_gene: TRBJ2-5; CDR3aa: CASSLGRQETQYF; CDR3nt: TGTGCCAGCAGTTTAGGGCGGCAAGAGACCCAGTACTTC
abundance: few; d_gene: TRBD2; v_gene: TRBV10-2; j_gene: TRBJ2-7; CDR3aa: CASGGLDGYEQYF; CDR3nt: TGCGCCAGCGGCGGACTAGACGGCTACGAGCAGTACTTC
abundance: once; d_gene: NA; v_gene: TRBV9; j_gene: TRBJ2-1; CDR3aa: CASSGEGRSYNEQFF; CDR3nt: TGTGCCAGCAGCGGTGAAGGGCGCTCCTACAATGAGCAGTTCTTC
abundance: NA; d_gene: TRBD2; v_gene: TRBV30; j_gene: TRBJ2-7; CDR3aa: CAWNIAGGPYEQYF; CDR3nt: TGTGCCTGGAATATAGCGGGAGGGCCCTACGAGCAGTACTTC
abundance: NA; d_gene: TRBD2; v_gene: TRBV7-2; j_gene: TRBJ2-1; CDR3aa: CASSLVGLAGEEQFF; CDR3nt: TGTGCCAGCAGCTTAGTGGGACTAGCGGGGGAAGAGCAGTTCTTC
abundance: NA; d_gene: NA; v_gene: TRBV6-1; j_gene: TRBJ1-2; CDR3aa: CASSHSGDGGYTF; CDR3nt: TGTGCCAGCAGTCACTCAGGGGACGGTGGCTACACCTTC
abundance: NA; d_gene: TRBD1; v_gene: TRBV9; j_gene: TRBJ2-7; CDR3aa: CASSARDRALYEQYF; CDR3nt: TGTGCCAGCAGCGCCCGGGACAGGGCCCTCTACGAGCAGTACTTC
abundance: NA; d_gene: NA; v_gene: TRBV5-1; j_gene: TRBJ2-5; CDR3aa: CASSFQQLGPQETQYF; CDR3nt: TGCGCCAGCAGCTTCCAACAGTTGGGCCCACAAGAGACCCAGTACTTC
abundance: NA; d_gene: NA; v_gene: TRBV5-1; j_gene: TRBJ2-5; CDR3aa: CASRNQETQYF; CDR3nt: TGCGCCAGCAGGAACCAAGAGACCCAGTACTTC
abundance: NA; d_gene: NA; v_gene: TRBV28; j_gene: TRBJ2-7; CDR3aa: CASSRTTGYEQYF; CDR3nt: TGTGCCAGCAGCCGAACTACAGGCTACGAGCAGTACTTC
abundance: NA; d_gene: NA; v_gene: TRBV4-2; j_gene: TRBJ1-2; CDR3aa: CASSQDGTPYGYTF; CDR3nt: TGTGCCAGCAGCCAAGATGGGACCCCCTATGGCTACACCTTC
abundance: NA; d_gene: TRBD1; v_gene: TRBV28; j_gene: TRBJ2-5; CDR3aa: CASSSTGEETQYF; CDR3nt: TGTGCCAGCAGTTCAACAGGGGAGGAGACCCAGTACTTC
abundance: NA; d_gene: TRBD2; v_gene: TRBV29-1; j_gene: TRBJ2-4; CDR3aa: CSVAGLAGDASAKNIQYF; CDR3nt: TGCAGCGTTGCGGGACTAGCGGGGGACGCAAGCGCTAAAAACATTCAGTACTTC
abundance: NA; d_gene: NA; v_gene: TRBV6-1; j_gene: TRBJ2-3; CDR3aa: CASSPGTVADTQYF; CDR3nt: TGTGCCAGCAGTCCCGGGACGGTAGCAGATACGCAGTATTTT
abundance: NA; d_gene: NA; v_gene: TRBV5-6; j_gene: TRBJ2-7; CDR3aa: CASSLTSPAYEQYF; CDR3nt: TGTGCCAGCAGCTTGACTAGCCCTGCCTACGAGCAGTACTTC
abundance: NA; d_gene: TRBD1; v_gene: TRBV29-1; j_gene: TRBJ2-7; CDR3aa: CSTQTGTGNNEQYF; CDR3nt: TGCAGCACCCAGACCGGGACAGGGAATAACGAGCAGTACTTC
abundance: NA; d_gene: NA; v_gene: TRBV5-5; j_gene: TRBJ1-3; CDR3aa: CASSSYRASGNTIYF; CDR3nt: TGTGCCAGCAGCTCTTACAGGGCTTCTGGAAACACCATATATTTT
abundance: NA; d_gene: NA; v_gene: TRBV6-6; j_gene: TRBJ1-1; CDR3aa: CASSYPGTTEAFF; CDR3nt: TGTGCCAGCAGTTACCCCGGGACCACTGAAGCTTTCTTT
abundance: NA; d_gene: NA; v_gene: TRBV29-1; j_gene: TRBJ1-1; CDR3aa: CSGAIQRGNTEAFF; CDR3nt: TGCAGCGGGGCCATACAACGAGGGAACACTGAAGCTTTCTTT
abundance: NA; d_gene: NA; v_gene: TRBV6-5; j_gene: TRBJ1-1; CDR3aa: CASSYGMNTEAFF; CDR3nt: TGTGCCAGCAGTTACGGAATGAACACTGAAGCTTTCTTT
abundance: once; d_gene: TRBD1; v_gene: TRBV6-1; j_gene: TRBJ1-5; CDR3aa: CASRGTGGSNQPQHF; CDR3nt: TGTGCCAGCAGAGGGACAGGGGGGAGCAATCAGCCCCAGCATTTT
abundance: NA; d_gene: NA; v_gene: TRBV5-4; j_gene: TRBJ1-1; CDR3aa: CASSAKQLEGTEAFF; CDR3nt: TGTGCCAGCAGCGCCAAACAGCTGGAGGGCACTGAAGCTTTCTTT
abundance: NA; d_gene: NA; v_gene: TRBV30; j_gene: TRBJ1-1; CDR3aa: CAWRQAMNTEAFF; CDR3nt: TGTGCCTGGAGACAGGCCATGAACACTGAAGCTTTCTTT
abundance: NA; d_gene: TRBD2; v_gene: TRBV7-6; j_gene: TRBJ2-7; CDR3aa: CASRSIAGAVEQYF; CDR3nt: TGTGCCAGCAGGTCTATAGCGGGGGCTGTCGAGCAGTACTTC
abundance: NA; d_gene: TRBD2; v_gene: TRBV7-3; j_gene: TRBJ2-1; CDR3aa: CASSPSGNNEQFF; CDR3nt: TGTGCCAGCAGCCCCAGCGGGAACAATGAGCAGTTCTTC
abundance: NA; d_gene: TRBD1; v_gene: TRBV14; j_gene: TRBJ2-6; CDR3aa: CASRRTGGLKGANVLTF; CDR3nt: TGTGCCAGCAGACGGACAGGGGGCTTGAAAGGGGCCAACGTCCTGACTTTC
abundance: few; d_gene: NA; v_gene: TRBV2; j_gene: TRBJ2-3; CDR3aa: CASRGGFRDTQYF; CDR3nt: TGTGCCAGCAGGGGGGGCTTTAGAGATACGCAGTATTTT
abundance: NA; d_gene: TRBD1; v_gene: TRBV19; j_gene: TRBJ2-7; CDR3aa: CASSPRDRGAYEQYF; CDR3nt: TGTGCCAGTAGTCCCCGGGACAGGGGGGCGTACGAGCAGTACTTC
abundance: NA; d_gene: TRBD1; v_gene: TRBV6-5; j_gene: TRBJ1-2; CDR3aa: CASRDRHSNYGYTF; CDR3nt: TGTGCCAGCAGGGACAGGCATTCTAACTATGGCTACACCTTC
abundance: NA; d_gene: NA; v_gene: TRBV9; j_gene: TRBJ1-3; CDR3aa: CASSVESSGNTIYF; CDR3nt: TGTGCCAGCAGCGTGGAAAGCTCTGGAAACACCATATATTTT
abundance: NA; d_gene: NA; v_gene: TRBV6-5; j_gene: TRBJ1-5; CDR3aa: CASSPVGGVGQPQHF; CDR3nt: TGTGCCAGCAGCCCCGTTGGGGGGGTAGGGCAGCCCCAGCATTTT
abundance: NA; d_gene: NA; v_gene: TRBV28; j_gene: TRBJ1-1; CDR3aa: CASSSTNTEAFF; CDR3nt: TGTGCCAGCAGTTCAACGAACACTGAAGCTTTCTTT
abundance: NA; d_gene: NA; v_gene: TRBV11-2; j_gene: TRBJ1-1; CDR3aa: CASRPPGLGQAEAFF; CDR3nt: TGTGCCAGCAGACCCCCGGGGTTGGGCCAGGCTGAAGCTTTCTTT
abundance: once; d_gene: NA; v_gene: TRBV7-9; j_gene: TRBJ2-7; CDR3aa: CASSEDFEQYF; CDR3nt: TGTGCCAGCAGCGAAGACTTCGAGCAGTACTTC
abundance: once; d_gene: NA; v_gene: TRBV7-2; j_gene: TRBJ1-2; CDR3aa: CASSLDRTDYGYTF; CDR3nt: TGTGCCAGCAGCTTAGACAGGACAGACTATGGCTACACCTTC
abundance: NA; d_gene: TRBD2; v_gene: TRBV7-9; j_gene: TRBJ2-7; CDR3aa: CASSLGSGAYEQYF; CDR3nt: TGTGCCAGCAGCTTGGGTAGCGGGGCCTACGAGCAGTACTTC
abundance: NA; d_gene: NA; v_gene: TRBV2; j_gene: TRBJ1-3; CDR3aa: CASSLDSGNTIYF; CDR3nt: TGTGCCAGCAGTCTCGACTCTGGAAACACCATATATTTT
abundance: NA; d_gene: TRBD1; v_gene: TRBV29-1; j_gene: TRBJ1-1; CDR3aa: CSARDRRNTEAFF; CDR3nt: TGCAGCGCTCGGGACAGGAGGAACACTGAAGCTTTCTTT